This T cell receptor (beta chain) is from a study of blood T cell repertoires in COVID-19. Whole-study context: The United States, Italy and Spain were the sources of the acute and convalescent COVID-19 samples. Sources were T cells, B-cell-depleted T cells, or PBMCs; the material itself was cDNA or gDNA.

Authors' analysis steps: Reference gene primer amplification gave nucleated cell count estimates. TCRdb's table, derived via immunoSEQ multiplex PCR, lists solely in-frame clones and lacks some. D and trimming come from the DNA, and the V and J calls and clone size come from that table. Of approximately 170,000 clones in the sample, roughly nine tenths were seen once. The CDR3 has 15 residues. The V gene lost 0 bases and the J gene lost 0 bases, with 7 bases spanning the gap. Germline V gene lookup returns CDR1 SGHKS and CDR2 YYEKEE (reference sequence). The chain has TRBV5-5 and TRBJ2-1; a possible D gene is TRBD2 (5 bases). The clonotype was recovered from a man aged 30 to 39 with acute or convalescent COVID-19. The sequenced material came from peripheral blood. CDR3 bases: TGTGCCAGCAGCTTGGAAAGCGGCTCCTACAATGAGCAGTTCTTC. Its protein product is CASSLESGSYNEQFF.